A selection of T cell receptor beta chains follows, all from one sample in a study of vaccination and CD4 T cells after COVID-19. These receptors are not linked to any known antigen. TCRdb itself ran the PCR reads through MiXCR, one entry per CDR3 protein. This table holds about 1,000 distinct CDR3 sequences, roughly 17% found once. The sequenced sample consisted of CD4+ T cells from blood, cultured in vitro. The receptors derive from a human donor in good health. The CDR3 runs from the conserved cysteine through the conserved F or W. The D gene is left open where the match is weak. The size of a clone is reported for some rows only, either as once, few or many, or as a class for expanded clones.

v_gene,abundance,d_gene,j_gene,CDR3nt,CDR3aa
TRBV27,medium-sized,-,TRBJ1-6,TGTGCCAGCATGGTCTATAATTCACCCCTCCACTTT,CASMVYNSPLHF
TRBV7-2,-,-,TRBJ1-3,TGTGCCAGCAGCTTAGTGGGGGGCTCGTCTGGAAACACCATATATTTT,CASSLVGGSSGNTIYF
TRBV7-2,medium-sized,-,TRBJ1-2,TGTGCCAGCAGCTCGGGTTACGGTACGAGTGTGGGCACCTTC,CASSSGYGTSVGTF
TRBV27,-,TRBD1,TRBJ1-4,TGTGCCAGCAGCCTCACCGGACAGGCTAGGGGGGAAAAACTGTTTTTT,CASSLTGQARGEKLFF
TRBV7-9,medium-sized,-,TRBJ1-3,TGTGCCAGCAGCCAGGATGACGGACACTCTGGAAACACCATATATTTT,CASSQDDGHSGNTIYF
TRBV18,few,-,TRBJ1-1,TGTGCCAGCTCACCACCGGGGGCTATGAACACTGAAGCTTTCTTT,CASSPPGAMNTEAFF
TRBV5-1,-,-,TRBJ1-1,TGCGCCAGCAGCCCAACCGTCGGGGGTACTGAAGCTTTCTTT,CASSPTVGGTEAFF
TRBV12-3/TRBV12-4,-,-,TRBJ2-5,TGTGCCAGCAGTTTCATTGGAGGGGAGACCCAGTACTTC,CASSFIGGETQYF
TRBV19,medium-sized,-,TRBJ2-5,TGTGCCAGTAGTAAGGGAGGCAGGACCCCTCAAGAGACCCAGTACTTC,CASSKGGRTPQETQYF
TRBV5-1,-,TRBD2,TRBJ2-5,TGCGCCAGCAGGTCACGCGGGACTAGCGGAAAAGAGACCCAGTACTTC,CASRSRGTSGKETQYF
TRBV5-1,-,-,TRBJ1-6,TGCGCCAGCAGCCTATCCGGGCGACAGGTGGACTATAATTCACCCCTCCACTTT,CASSLSGRQVDYNSPLHF
TRBV5-1,-,TRBD1,TRBJ2-7,TGCGCCAGCAGCTTCCTCGGGACAGCCTACGAGCAGTACTTC,CASSFLGTAYEQYF
TRBV4-1,-,TRBD2,TRBJ2-7,TGCGCCAGCAGCCAAGATGGCGGGGGTACCTACGAGCAGTACTTC,CASSQDGGGTYEQYF
TRBV2,large,TRBD2,TRBJ2-1,TGTGCCAGCAGTGTGGGACTAGCGGGAGACGATGAGCAGTTCTTC,CASSVGLAGDDEQFF
TRBV24-1,-,-,TRBJ2-1,TGTGCCACCAGTGACTCCGGCGGCGGCAACAATGAGCAGTTCTTC,CATSDSGGGNNEQFF
TRBV20-1,medium-sized,-,TRBJ1-1,TGCAGTGCTAAACGTACGCTCAACACTGAAGCTTTCTTT,CSAKRTLNTEAFF
TRBV7-9,few,TRBD1,TRBJ2-5,TGTGCCAGCAGCCCAGGGGGCTTTGGGGAGACCCAGTACTTC,CASSPGGFGETQYF
TRBV5-1,large,-,TRBJ1-2,TGCGCCAGCAGCGCGGGGGGCTCAGCTAACTATGGCTACACCTTC,CASSAGGSANYGYTF
TRBV28,large,TRBD1,TRBJ1-2,TGTGCCAGCAGTCGTTGGACAGGACTTAACTATGGCTACACCTTC,CASSRWTGLNYGYTF